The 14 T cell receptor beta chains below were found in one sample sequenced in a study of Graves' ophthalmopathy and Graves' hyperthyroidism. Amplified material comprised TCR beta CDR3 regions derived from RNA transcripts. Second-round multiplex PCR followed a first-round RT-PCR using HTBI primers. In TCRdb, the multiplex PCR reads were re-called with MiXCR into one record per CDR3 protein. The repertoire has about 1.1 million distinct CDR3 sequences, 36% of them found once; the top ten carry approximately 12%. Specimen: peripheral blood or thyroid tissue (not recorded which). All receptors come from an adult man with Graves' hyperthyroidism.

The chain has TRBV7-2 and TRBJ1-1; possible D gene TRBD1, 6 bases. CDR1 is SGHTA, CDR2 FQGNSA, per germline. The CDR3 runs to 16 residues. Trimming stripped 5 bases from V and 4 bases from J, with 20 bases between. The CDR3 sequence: CASSPAATGMITEAFF. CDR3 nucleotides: TGTGCCAGCAGCCCAGCCGCAACAGGGATGATCACTGAAGCTTTCTTT. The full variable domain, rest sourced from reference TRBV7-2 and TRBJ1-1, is GAGVSQSPSNKVTEKGKDVELRCDPISGHTALYWYRQSLGQGLEFLIYFQGNSAPDKSGLPSDRFSAERTGGSVSTLTIQRTQQEDSAVYLCASSPAATGMITEAFFGQGTRLTVV.

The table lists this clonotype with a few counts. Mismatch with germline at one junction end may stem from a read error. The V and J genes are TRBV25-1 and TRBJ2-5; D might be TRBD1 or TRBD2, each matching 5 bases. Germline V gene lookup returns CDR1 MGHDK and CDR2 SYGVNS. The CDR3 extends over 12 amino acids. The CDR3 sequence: CASSEFPGPTNF. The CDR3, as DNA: TGTGCCAGCAGTGAATTCCCGGGACCGACAAACTTC.

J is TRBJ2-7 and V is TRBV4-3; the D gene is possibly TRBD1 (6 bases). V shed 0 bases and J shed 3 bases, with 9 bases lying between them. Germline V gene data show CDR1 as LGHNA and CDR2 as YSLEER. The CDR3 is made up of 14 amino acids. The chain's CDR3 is CASSQDEGDYEQYF. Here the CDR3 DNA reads TGCGCCAGCAGCCAAGATGAGGGGGACTACGAGCAGTACTTC.

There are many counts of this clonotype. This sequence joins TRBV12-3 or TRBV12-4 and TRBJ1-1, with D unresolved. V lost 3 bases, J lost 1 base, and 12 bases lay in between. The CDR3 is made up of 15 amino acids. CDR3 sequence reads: CASSFTLRENTEAFF. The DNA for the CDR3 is TGTGCCAGCAGTTTTACTCTCCGGGAGAACACTGAAGCTTTCTTT.

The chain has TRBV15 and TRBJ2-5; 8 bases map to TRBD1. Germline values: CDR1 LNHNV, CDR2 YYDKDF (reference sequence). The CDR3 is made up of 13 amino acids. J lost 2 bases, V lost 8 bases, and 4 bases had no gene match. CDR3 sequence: CATDRGAQETQYF. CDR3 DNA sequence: TGTGCCACCGACAGGGGCGCACAAGAGACCCAGTACTTC. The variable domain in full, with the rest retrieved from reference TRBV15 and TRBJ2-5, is DAMVIQNPRYQVTQFGKPVTLSCSQTLNHNVMYWYQQKSSQAPKLLFHYYDKDFNNEADTPDNFQSRRPNTSFCFLDIRSPGLGDTAMYLCATDRGAQETQYFGPGTRLLVL.

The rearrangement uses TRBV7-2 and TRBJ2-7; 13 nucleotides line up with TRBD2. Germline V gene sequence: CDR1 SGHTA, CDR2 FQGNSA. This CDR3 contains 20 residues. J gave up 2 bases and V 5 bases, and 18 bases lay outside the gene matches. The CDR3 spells CASSLRRDLGLAGYTYEQYF. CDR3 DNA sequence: TGTGCCAGCAGCCTCCGTAGGGACTTGGGACTAGCGGGGTACACCTACGAGCAGTACTTC. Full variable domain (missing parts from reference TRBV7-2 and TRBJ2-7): GAGVSQSPSNKVTEKGKDVELRCDPISGHTALYWYRQSLGQGLEFLIYFQGNSAPDKSGLPSDRFSAERTGGSVSTLTIQRTQQEDSAVYLCASSLRRDLGLAGYTYEQYFGPGTRLTVT.

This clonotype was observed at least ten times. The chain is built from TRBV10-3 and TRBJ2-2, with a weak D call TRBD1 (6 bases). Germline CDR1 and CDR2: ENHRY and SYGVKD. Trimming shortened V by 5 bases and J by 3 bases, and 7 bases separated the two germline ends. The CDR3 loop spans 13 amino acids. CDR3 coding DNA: TGTGCCATCAGTAGACAGGACACCGGGGAGCTGTTTTTT. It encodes CAISRQDTGELFF.

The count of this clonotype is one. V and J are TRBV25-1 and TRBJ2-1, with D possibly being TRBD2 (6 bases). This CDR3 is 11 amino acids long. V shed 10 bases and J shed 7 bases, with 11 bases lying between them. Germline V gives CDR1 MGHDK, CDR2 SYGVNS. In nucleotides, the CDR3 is TGTGCCACCGGGGGTGTGAATGAGCAGTTCTTC. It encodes CATGGVNEQFF.

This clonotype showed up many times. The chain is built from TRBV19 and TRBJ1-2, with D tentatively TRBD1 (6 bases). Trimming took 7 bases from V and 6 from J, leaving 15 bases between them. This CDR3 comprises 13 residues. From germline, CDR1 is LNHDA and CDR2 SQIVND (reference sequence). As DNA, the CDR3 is TGTGCCAGTAACGCGGACAGAGCGAATGGCTACACCTTC. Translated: CASNADRANGYTF. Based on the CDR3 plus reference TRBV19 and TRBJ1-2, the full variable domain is DGGITQSPKYLFRKEGQNVTLSCEQNLNHDAMYWYRQDPGQGLRLIYYSQIVNDFQKGDIAEGYSVSREKKESFPLTVTSAQKNPTAFYLCASNADRANGYTFGSGTRLTVV.

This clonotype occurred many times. CDR3 in DNA: TGTGCCAGCAGTCGAGGGGGATATGGCTACACCTTC. Translation: CASSRGGYGYTF. The rearrangement links TRBV12-3 or TRBV12-4 to TRBJ1-2; a possible D gene is TRBD1 (6 bases). CDR3 size: 12 residues. Trimming took 5 bases from V and 5 from J, leaving 9 bases between them.

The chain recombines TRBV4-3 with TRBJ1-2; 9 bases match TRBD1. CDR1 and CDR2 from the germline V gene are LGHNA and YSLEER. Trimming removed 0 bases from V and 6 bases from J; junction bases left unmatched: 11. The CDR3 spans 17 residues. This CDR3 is CASSQDDGQGFRHGYTF. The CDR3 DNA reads TGCGCCAGCAGCCAAGATGATGGACAGGGGTTTAGACATGGCTACACCTTC.

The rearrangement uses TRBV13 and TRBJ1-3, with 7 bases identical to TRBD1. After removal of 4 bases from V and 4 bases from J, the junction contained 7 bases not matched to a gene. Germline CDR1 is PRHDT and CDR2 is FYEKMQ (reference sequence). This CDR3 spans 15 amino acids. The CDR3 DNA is TGTGCCAGCAGCTCCTCCGGGACAGCCGGAAACACCATATATTTT. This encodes CASSSSGTAGNTIYF.

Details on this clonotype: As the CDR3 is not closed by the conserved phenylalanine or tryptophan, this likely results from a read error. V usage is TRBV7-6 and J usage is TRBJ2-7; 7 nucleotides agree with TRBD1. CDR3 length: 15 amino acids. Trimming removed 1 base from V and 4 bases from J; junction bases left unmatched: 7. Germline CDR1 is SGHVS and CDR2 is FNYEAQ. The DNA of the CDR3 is TGTGCCAGCAGCTTAGAGCGACAGGGTCAGTACGAGCAGTACTCC. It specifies CASSLERQGQYEQYS.

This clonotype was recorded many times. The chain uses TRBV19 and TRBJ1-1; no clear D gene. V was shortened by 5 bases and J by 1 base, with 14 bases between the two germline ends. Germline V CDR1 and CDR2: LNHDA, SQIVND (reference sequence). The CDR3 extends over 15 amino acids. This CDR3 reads CASSPAGDANTEAFF. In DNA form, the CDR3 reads TGTGCCAGTAGTCCAGCAGGCGACGCGAACACTGAAGCTTTCTTT.